The table lists the clone carrying this T cell receptor (beta chain) with a few counts. No antigen is known for it. The data were obtained in a study of beta chain features in type 1 diabetes. Trimming cost V 4 bases and J 4 bases; bases outside gene matches: 6. Looked up from germline, CDR1 is SGHNT and CDR2 is YYREEE (reference sequence). The CDR3 sequence is 14 residues long. General study points: It was not settled here whether HLA type affects TCRB rearrangement.

As every portion of the isolated RNA was reverse transcribed, the sequencing read expressed TCRB transcripts. Sequencing used immunoSEQ multiplex PCR; TCRdb keeps in-frame clones, though not all of them. Of about 140,000 clones detected, less than 8.5% appear once; the ten largest clones hold about 1.3%. The specimen sequenced was central memory CD4+ T cells from blood. The clonotype originates from a woman aged 25 to 39 in good health. V gene TRBV5-4 combines with J gene TRBJ1-2, with 8 bases identical to TRBD1. The CDR3: CASSTETGVYGYTF. The CDR3 coding sequence is TGTGCCAGCAGCACCGAGACAGGGGTCTATGGCTACACCTTC.